What follows are 2 T cell receptor beta chains derived from one specimen sequenced in a study of blood T cell repertoires in COVID-19. Using immunoSEQ multiplex PCR, the repertoire was profiled, and TCRdb retains in-frame clones only, with some absent. The repertoire holds around 71,000 clones, with about four fifths as singletons. The sequenced sample consisted of peripheral blood. The receptors stem from a man aged 65 to 79 with acute or convalescent COVID-19.

A single count supports this clone. Germline and junction disagree at one end, which may indicate a read error. V and J are TRBV11-3 and TRBJ2-1; 11 bases line up with TRBD2. This CDR3 comprises 14 residues. CDR1 and CDR2 from the germline V gene are SGHNT and YENEEA. The CDR3 here is CASSLAGGFHEQFF. CDR3 DNA sequence: TGTGCCAGCAGTTTAGCGGGAGGGTTCCATGAGCAGTTCTTC.

The V gene is TRBV6-5, the J gene TRBJ2-2; 9 nucleotides agree with TRBD1. From germline, CDR1 is MNHEY and CDR2 SVGAGI. V dropped 8 bases and J dropped 7; count of bases not matched to a gene: 8. CDR3 length: 14 residues. CDR3 in DNA: TGTGCCAGCCGGACAGGGGAATTGGGCGGGGAGCTGTTTTTT. Translated, it gives CASRTGELGGELFF.